The 9 T cell receptor beta chains presented below share a single source sample, sequenced in a study of blood T cell repertoires in COVID-19. Method: immunoSEQ multiplex PCR; TCRdb's copy keeps in-frame clones and lacks some. Found here are roughly 100,000 clones, roughly 87% of them singletons; the top ten hold 4% to 5%. The sequenced sample was peripheral blood. The receptors shown here come from a man in his forties or fifties with acute or convalescent COVID-19.

A few counts support this clone. The rearrangement uses TRBV19 and TRBJ2-5, with a weak D call TRBD2 (5 bases). There are 14 residues in the CDR3. Trimming took off 5 bases at V and 1 base at J, with 11 bases between the two ends. Looked up from germline, CDR1 is LNHDA and CDR2 is SQIVND (reference sequence). Here the CDR3 reads CASSSSGIQETQYF. The CDR3 nucleotides read TGTGCCAGTAGTTCCTCGGGGATCCAAGAGACCCAGTACTTC. Full variable domain (rest looked up from reference TRBV19 and TRBJ2-5): DGGITQSPKYLFRKEGQNVTLSCEQNLNHDAMYWYRQDPGQGLRLIYYSQIVNDFQKGDIAEGYSVSREKKESFPLTVTSAQKNPTAFYLCASSSSGIQETQYFGPGTRLLVL.

The chain carries TRBV28 and TRBJ2-5; 9 nucleotides agree with TRBD1. This CDR3 is built from 15 residues. Trimming at V came to 3 bases and at J to 5 bases, leaving 7 bases not matched to a gene. The germline V gene has CDR1 MDHEN and CDR2 SYDVKM. CDR3 nucleotide sequence: TGTGCCAGCAGTTTCCCGACAGGGGGGATCGAGACCCAGTACTTC. Translated: CASSFPTGGIETQYF.

The chain is built from TRBV9 and TRBJ2-2; possible D gene TRBD2, 5 bases. V was trimmed by 0 bases and J by 6 bases, leaving 15 bases between them. Germline-derived CDR1 and CDR2 are SGDLS and YYNGEE. This CDR3 has 16 amino acids. CDR3 in amino acids: CASSVEASYFSGELFF. CDR3 DNA sequence: TGTGCCAGCAGCGTAGAGGCTAGCTACTTTTCCGGGGAGCTGTTTTTT.

The V gene is TRBV5-1, the J gene TRBJ1-6; D call uncertain. Germline V CDR1 and CDR2: SGHRS, YFSETQ. There are 14 residues in the CDR3. V lost 3 bases and J lost 12, with 16 bases in between. For the CDR3, the DNA is TGCGCCAGCAGCTACCCCGAGGAGAATCAACCCCTCCACTTT. Its protein is CASSYPEENQPLHF.

The chain employs TRBV9 and TRBJ2-3, with D perhaps matching TRBD1 (6 bases). Trimming pared 0 bases from V and 2 bases from J, leaving 13 bases between. The CDR3 has 16 residues. Germline loops: CDR1 SGDLS, CDR2 YYNGEE. The CDR3 loop is CASSVEGTPITDTQYF. The CDR3 DNA reads as TGTGCCAGCAGCGTAGAAGGGACACCCATCACAGATACGCAGTATTTT.

This chain joins TRBV24-1 and TRBJ2-3; a possible D gene is TRBD2 (5 bases). Germline assignment: CDR1 KGHDR and CDR2 SFDVKD. The length of the CDR3 is 16 residues. The germline V and J ends were trimmed by 4 bases and 4 bases, with 17 bases remaining between them. CDR3 in amino acids: CATSDPGSTLPDTQYF. For the CDR3, the DNA is TGTGCCACCAGTGACCCGGGGTCAACCCTCCCAGATACGCAGTATTTT.

This clone was counted a few times. The J gene is TRBJ1-5, the V gene TRBV18; 7 bases match TRBD1. The germline V gene has CDR1 KGHSH and CDR2 LQKENI. The CDR3 totals 14 residues. J lost 7 bases, V lost 3 bases, and 6 bases had no gene match. The CDR3 DNA follows: TGTGCCAGCTCACCCCGAACAGGGGACCAGCCCCAGCATTTT. Encoded protein: CASSPRTGDQPQHF.

The chain combines TRBV4-1 with TRBJ1-6; D is undetermined. The CDR3 has 15 residues. Germline assignment: CDR1 MGHRA and CDR2 YSYEKL. The V gene lost 0 bases and the J gene lost 7 bases, with 10 bases spanning the gap. The CDR3 region is CASSQDTGRNSPLHF. The CDR3, as DNA: TGCGCCAGCAGCCAAGATACGGGGAGGAATTCACCCCTCCACTTT.

Only one count was recorded for this clone. This rearrangement joins TRBV7-9 to TRBJ1-1; TRBD1 aligns across 8 bases. The V gene end was trimmed by 4 bases and the J gene end by 3 bases; junction bases not matched to a gene: 7. CDR1 and CDR2 (germline): SEHNR, FQNEAQ (reference sequence). The CDR3 sequence is 15 residues long. This chain's CDR3 is CASSSRQGRDTEAFF. The CDR3 bases are TGTGCCAGCAGCTCCAGACAGGGGAGGGACACTGAAGCTTTCTTT.